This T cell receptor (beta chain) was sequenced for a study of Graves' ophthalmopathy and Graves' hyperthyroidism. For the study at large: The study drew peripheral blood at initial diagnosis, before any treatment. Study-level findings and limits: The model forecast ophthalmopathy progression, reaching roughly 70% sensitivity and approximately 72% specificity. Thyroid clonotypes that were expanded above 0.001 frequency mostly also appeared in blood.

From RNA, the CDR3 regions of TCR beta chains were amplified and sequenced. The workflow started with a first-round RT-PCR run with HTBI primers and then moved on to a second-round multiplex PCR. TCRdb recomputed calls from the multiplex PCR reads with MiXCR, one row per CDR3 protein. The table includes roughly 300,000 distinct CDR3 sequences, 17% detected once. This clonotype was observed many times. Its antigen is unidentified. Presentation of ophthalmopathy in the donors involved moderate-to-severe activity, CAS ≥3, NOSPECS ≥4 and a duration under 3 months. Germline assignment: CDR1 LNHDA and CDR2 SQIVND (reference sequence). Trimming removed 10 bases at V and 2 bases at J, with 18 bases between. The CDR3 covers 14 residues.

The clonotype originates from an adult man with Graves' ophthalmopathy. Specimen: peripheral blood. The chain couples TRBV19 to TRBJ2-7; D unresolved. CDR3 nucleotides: TGTGCCACCTCAAGGTTTGGGGATACCTACGAGCAGTACTTC. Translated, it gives CATSRFGDTYEQYF.